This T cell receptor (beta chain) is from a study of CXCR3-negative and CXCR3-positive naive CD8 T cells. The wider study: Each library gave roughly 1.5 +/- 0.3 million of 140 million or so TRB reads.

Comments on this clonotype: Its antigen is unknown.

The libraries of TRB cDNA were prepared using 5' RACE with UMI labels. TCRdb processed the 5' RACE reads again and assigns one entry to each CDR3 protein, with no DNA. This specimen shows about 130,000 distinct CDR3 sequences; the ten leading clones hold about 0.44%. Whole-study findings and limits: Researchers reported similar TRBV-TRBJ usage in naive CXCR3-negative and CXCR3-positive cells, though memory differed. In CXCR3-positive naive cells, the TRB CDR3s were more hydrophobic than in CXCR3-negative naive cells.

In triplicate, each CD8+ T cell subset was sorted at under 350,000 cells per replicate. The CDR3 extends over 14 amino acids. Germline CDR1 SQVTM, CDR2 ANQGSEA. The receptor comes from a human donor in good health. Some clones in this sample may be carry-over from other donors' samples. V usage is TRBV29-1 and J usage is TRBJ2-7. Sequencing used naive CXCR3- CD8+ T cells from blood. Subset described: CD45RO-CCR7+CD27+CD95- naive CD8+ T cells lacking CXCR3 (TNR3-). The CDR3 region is CSAKGYRDSYEPYF.